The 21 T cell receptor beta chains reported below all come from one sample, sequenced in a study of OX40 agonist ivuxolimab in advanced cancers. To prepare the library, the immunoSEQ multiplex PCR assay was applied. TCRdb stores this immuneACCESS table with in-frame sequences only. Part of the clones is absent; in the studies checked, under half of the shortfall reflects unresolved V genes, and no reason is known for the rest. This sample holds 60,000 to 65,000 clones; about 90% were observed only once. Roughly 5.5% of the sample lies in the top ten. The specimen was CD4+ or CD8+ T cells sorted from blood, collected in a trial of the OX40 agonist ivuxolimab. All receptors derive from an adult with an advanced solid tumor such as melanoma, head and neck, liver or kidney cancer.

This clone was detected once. CDR3 sequence: CAISESAVDEQFF. The CDR3 DNA sequence: TGTGCCATCAGTGAGAGTGCTGTAGATGAGCAGTTCTTC. This chain uses TRBV10-3 with TRBJ2-1, with D unresolved. Germline V lookup: CDR1 ENHRY, CDR2 SYGVKD. CDR3 length: 13 residues. V lost 2 bases to trimming and J lost 8 bases, with 10 bases between them.

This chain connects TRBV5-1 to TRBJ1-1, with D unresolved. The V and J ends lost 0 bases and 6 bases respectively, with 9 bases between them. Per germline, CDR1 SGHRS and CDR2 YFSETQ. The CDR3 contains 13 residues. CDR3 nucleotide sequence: TGCGCCAGCAGCTTGGGGCAGTACGCTGAAGCTTTCTTT. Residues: CASSLGQYAEAFF.

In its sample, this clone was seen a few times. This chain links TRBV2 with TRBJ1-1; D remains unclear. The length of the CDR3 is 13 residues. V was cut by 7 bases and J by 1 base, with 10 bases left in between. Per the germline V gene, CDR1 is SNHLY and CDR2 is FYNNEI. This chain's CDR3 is CASTGDWNTEAFF. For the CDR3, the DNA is TGTGCCAGCACTGGGGATTGGAACACTGAAGCTTTCTTT.

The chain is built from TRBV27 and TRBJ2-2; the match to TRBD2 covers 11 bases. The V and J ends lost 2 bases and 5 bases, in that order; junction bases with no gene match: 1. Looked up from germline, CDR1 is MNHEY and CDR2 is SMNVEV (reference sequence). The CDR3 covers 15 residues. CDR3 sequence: CASSLLAGGTGELFF. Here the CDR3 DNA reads TGTGCCAGCAGTTTACTAGCGGGAGGTACCGGGGAGCTGTTTTTT.

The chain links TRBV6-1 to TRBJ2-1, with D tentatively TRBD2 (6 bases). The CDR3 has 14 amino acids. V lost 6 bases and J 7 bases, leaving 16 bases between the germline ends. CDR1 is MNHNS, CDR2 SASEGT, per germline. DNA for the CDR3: TGTGCCAGCAGGGACCCAGCGGGCCTGAATGAGCAGTTCTTC. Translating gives CASRDPAGLNEQFF.

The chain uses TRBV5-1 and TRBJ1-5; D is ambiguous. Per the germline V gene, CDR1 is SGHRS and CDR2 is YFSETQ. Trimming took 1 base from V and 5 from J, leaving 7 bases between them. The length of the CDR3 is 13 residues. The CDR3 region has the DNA TGCGCCAGCAGCTTGACATCAGATCAGCCCCAGCATTTT. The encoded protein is CASSLTSDQPQHF.

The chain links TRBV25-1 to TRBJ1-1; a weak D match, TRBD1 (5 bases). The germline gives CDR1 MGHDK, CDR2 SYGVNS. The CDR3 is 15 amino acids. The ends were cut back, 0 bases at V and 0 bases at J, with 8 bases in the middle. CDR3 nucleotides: TGTGCCAGCAGTGAATATCAGGACATGAACACTGAAGCTTTCTTT. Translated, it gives CASSEYQDMNTEAFF.

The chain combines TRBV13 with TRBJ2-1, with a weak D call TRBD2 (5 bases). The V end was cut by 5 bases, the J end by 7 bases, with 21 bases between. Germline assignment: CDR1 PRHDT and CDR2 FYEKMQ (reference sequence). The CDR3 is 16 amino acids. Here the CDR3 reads CASSQPHGPGKNEQFF. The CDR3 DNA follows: TGTGCCAGCAGCCAACCCCACGGGCCCGGGAAAAATGAGCAGTTCTTC.

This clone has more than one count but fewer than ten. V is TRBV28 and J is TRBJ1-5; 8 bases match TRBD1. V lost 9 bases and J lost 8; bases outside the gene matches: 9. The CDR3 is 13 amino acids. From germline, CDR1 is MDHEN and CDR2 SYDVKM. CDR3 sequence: CASVSGGREPQHF. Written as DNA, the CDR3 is TGTGCCAGTGTTTCAGGGGGCCGGGAGCCCCAGCATTTT.

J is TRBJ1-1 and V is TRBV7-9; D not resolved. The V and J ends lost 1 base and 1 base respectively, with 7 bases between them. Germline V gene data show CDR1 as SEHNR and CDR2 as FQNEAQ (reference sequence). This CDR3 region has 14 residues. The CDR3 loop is CASSLEVGNTEAFF. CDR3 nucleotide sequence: TGTGCCAGCAGCTTAGAGGTAGGGAACACTGAAGCTTTCTTT.

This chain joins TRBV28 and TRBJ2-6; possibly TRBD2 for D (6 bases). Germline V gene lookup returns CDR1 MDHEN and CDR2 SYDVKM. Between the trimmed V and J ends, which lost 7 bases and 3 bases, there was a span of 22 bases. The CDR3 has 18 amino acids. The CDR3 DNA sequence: TGTGCCAGCAAACCTGGAGGGCGGAGGATAAGTGGGGCCAACGTCCTGACTTTC. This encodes CASKPGGRRISGANVLTF.

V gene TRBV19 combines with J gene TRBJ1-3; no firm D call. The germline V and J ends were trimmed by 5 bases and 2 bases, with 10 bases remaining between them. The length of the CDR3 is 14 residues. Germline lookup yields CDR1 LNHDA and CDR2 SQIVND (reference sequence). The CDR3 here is CASSSSQTGNTIYF. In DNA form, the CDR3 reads TGTGCCAGTAGTTCTTCTCAAACTGGAAACACCATATATTTT.

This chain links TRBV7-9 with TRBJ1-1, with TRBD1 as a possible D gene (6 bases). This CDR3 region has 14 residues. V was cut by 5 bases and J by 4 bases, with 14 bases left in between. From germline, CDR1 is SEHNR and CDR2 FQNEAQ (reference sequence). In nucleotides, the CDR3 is TGTGCCAGCAGCCGATTAGGGGGGCCCACTGAAGCTTTCTTT. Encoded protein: CASSRLGGPTEAFF.

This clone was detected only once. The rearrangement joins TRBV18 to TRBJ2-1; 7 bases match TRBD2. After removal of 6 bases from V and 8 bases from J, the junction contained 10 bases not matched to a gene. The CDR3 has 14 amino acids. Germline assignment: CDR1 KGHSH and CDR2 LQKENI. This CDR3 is CASSRPPSGHEQFF. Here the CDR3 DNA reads TGTGCCAGCTCCCGACCCCCTAGCGGCCATGAGCAGTTCTTC.

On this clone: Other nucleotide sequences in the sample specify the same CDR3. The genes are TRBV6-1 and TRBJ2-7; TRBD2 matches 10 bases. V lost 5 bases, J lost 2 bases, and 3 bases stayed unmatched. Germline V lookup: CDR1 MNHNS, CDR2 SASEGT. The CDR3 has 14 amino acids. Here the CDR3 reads CASSRTSGTYEQYF. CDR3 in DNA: TGTGCCAGCAGTCGGACTAGCGGAACCTACGAGCAGTACTTC.

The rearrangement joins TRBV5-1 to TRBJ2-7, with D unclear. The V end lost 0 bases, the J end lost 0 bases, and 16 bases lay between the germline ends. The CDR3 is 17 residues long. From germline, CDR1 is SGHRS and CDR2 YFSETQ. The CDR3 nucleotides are TGCGCCAGCAGCTTGGCGTCAGGCCTCCCTAGCTCCTACGAGCAGTACTTC. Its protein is CASSLASGLPSSYEQYF.

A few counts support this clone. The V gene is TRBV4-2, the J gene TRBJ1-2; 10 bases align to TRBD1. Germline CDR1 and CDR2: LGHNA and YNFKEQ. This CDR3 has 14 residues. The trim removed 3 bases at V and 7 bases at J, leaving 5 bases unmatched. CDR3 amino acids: CASSHPDRGLGYTF. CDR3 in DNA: TGTGCCAGCAGCCATCCCGACAGGGGGCTTGGCTACACCTTC.

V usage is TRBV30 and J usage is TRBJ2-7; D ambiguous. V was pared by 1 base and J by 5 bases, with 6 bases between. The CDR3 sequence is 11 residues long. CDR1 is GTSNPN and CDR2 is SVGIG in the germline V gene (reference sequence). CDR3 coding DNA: TGTGCCTGGAGTGCCGAGCACGAGCAGTACTTC. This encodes CAWSAEHEQYF. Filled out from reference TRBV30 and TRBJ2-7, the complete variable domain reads SQTIHQWPATLVQPVGSPLSLECTVEGTSNPNLYWYRQAAGRGLQLLFYSVGIGQISSEVPQNLSASRPQDRQFILSSKKLLLSDSGFYLCAWSAEHEQYFGPGTRLTVT.

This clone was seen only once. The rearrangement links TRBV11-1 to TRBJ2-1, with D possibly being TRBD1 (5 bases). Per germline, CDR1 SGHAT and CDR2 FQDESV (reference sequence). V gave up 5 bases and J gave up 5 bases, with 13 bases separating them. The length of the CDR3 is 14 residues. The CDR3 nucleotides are TGTGCCAGCAGCCGTCTTGGGGCGGACAATGAGCAGTTCTTC. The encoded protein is CASSRLGADNEQFF. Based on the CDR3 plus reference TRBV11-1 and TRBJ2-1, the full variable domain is EAEVAQSPRYKITEKSQAVAFWCDPISGHATLYWYRQILGQGPELLVQFQDESVVDDSQLPKDRFSAERLKGVDSTLKIQPAELGDSAMYLCASSRLGADNEQFFGPGTRLTVL.

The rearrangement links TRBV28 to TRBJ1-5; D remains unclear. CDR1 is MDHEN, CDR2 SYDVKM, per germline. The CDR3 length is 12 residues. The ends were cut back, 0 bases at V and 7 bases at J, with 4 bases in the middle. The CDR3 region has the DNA TGTGCCAGCAGTTTATGGGACCAGCCCCAGCATTTT. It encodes CASSLWDQPQHF.

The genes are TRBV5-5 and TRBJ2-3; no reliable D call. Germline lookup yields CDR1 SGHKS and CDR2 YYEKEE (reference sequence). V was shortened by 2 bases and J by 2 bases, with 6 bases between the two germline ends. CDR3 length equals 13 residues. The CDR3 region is CASSFADTDTQYF. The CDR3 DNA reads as TGTGCCAGCAGCTTCGCAGACACAGATACGCAGTATTTT.